This T cell receptor (beta chain) comes out of a study of shared clonotypes between healthy human individuals. Whole-study results and caveats: Relative to clonotypes present in all four donors, those not shared had lower generation probabilities.

Donors had no recently reported acute infections or vaccinations and were HIV-negative. This was a deep-level run. Method: immunoSEQ multiplex PCR; TCRdb's copy keeps in-frame clones and lacks some. The sample lists 2 million to 2.5 million clones, 85% to 95% seen once, with roughly 0.36% in the top ten. Germline loops: CDR1 MDHEN, CDR2 SYDVKM. Trimming pared 3 bases from V and 6 bases from J, leaving 9 bases between. The CDR3 covers 14 residues. In the case of this clone: Its antigen is undetermined.

This sequence joins TRBV28 and TRBJ1-6; no clear D gene. Source material: naive CD4+ T cells from PBMCs. Subset noted: CD45RA+ positively selected. The origin of this receptor is a man aged 18-30 years in good health. Some clones in this sample may be carry-over from other donors' samples. The CDR3 bases are TGTGCCAGCAGTTTGGTGGGCTCTAATTCACCCCTCCACTTT. It translates to CASSLVGSNSPLHF.